The 32 T cell receptor beta chains presented below share a single source sample, sequenced in a study of identical twins. TCRdb reanalysed the 5' RACE reads using MiXCR and keeps one entry per CDR3 protein. The table has about 890,000 distinct CDR3 sequences, approximately 13% seen once; the top ten hold roughly 1.5%. The same sample was also used in a study of yellow fever vaccine responses in identical twins.

What was sequenced was PBMCs. The source of these receptors is a woman under 30 in good health.

This clonotype occurred many times. V gene TRBV10-3 combines with J gene TRBJ1-1; the D is unclear. This CDR3 comprises 13 residues. The germline V gene has CDR1 ENHRY and CDR2 SYGVKD. The germline V and J ends were trimmed by 7 bases and 7 bases, with 16 bases remaining between them. Here the CDR3 reads CAITRERYDEAFF. CDR3 DNA sequence: TGTGCCATCACCCGCGAGAGATACGATGAAGCTTTCTTT.

There are a few counts of this clonotype. This chain links TRBV15 with TRBJ2-7; 7 bases match TRBD2. CDR3 length equals 13 residues. Germline CDR1 reads LNHNV; CDR2 reads YYDKDF (reference sequence). V dropped 9 bases and J dropped 1; count of bases not matched to a gene: 6. The CDR3: CATRSGMSYEQYF. CDR3 nucleotides: TGTGCCACGCGGAGCGGGATGTCCTACGAGCAGTACTTC.

This clonotype has a handful of counts. The rearrangement joins TRBV6-5 to TRBJ2-2; 7 nucleotides line up with TRBD2. The CDR3 runs to 15 residues. The V and J ends lost 4 bases and 0 bases, in that order; junction bases with no gene match: 2. The germline CDR1 and CDR2 sequences are MNHEY and SVGAGI. In DNA, the CDR3 is TGTGCCAGCAGTTGGGGGGGGGCGAACACCGGGGAGCTGTTTTTT. Its protein product is CASSWGGANTGELFF.

This clonotype was seen only a few times. The rearrangement links TRBV20-1 to TRBJ2-2, with a weak D call TRBD1 (5 bases). Trimming removed 3 bases at V and 5 bases at J, with 13 bases between. This CDR3 comprises 14 residues. The germline gives CDR1 DFQATT, CDR2 SNEGSKA (reference sequence). CDR3 sequence reads: CSARGQAITGELFF. The CDR3 DNA follows: TGCAGTGCTAGGGGGCAGGCAATTACCGGGGAGCTGTTTTTT.

This rearrangement joins TRBV28 to TRBJ1-6, with D unresolved. V lost 5 bases and J lost 6, with 14 bases in between. The CDR3 has 15 amino acids. Germline V gene data show CDR1 as MDHEN and CDR2 as SYDVKM. CDR3 sequence reads: CASSPHGVPNSPLHF. Written as DNA, the CDR3 is TGTGCCAGCAGTCCCCACGGAGTTCCTAATTCACCCCTCCACTTT. The full variable domain, its missing parts supplied by reference TRBV28 and TRBJ1-6, is DVKVTQSSRYLVKRTGEKVFLECVQDMDHENMFWYRQDPGLGLRLIYFSYDVKMKEKGDIPEGYSVSREKKERFSLILESASTNQTSMYLCASSPHGVPNSPLHFGNGTRLTVT.

The rearrangement joins TRBV10-3 to TRBJ2-7; a possible D gene is TRBD2 (7 bases). V shed 4 bases and J shed 4 bases, with 17 bases lying between them. The CDR3 runs to 15 residues. Germline V gives CDR1 ENHRY, CDR2 SYGVKD. The CDR3 DNA sequence: TGTGCCATCAGTGCGGGGGGCTTTGAGGCTTACGAGCAGTACTTC. This encodes CAISAGGFEAYEQYF.

The gene calls are TRBV5-1 and TRBJ2-3, with 13 nucleotides matching TRBD2. This CDR3 has 14 residues. Losses at the gene ends were 7 bases for V and 9 bases for J; bases not matched to a gene: 8. The germline V gene encodes CDR1 SGHRS and CDR2 YFSETQ. CDR3 bases: TGCGCCAGCGGTGGACTAGCGGGAGTGGAGACGCAGTATTTT. Protein product: CASGGLAGVETQYF.

This chain joins TRBV29-1 and TRBJ1-1; D perhaps matches TRBD1 (5 bases). The germline CDR1 and CDR2 sequences are SQVTM and ANQGSEA. CDR3 length equals 13 residues. Trimming removed 5 bases from V and 0 bases from J, with 10 bases in between. The DNA for the CDR3 is TGCAGCGTTCCTAAGGGGTTGAACACTGAAGCTTTCTTT. It codes for CSVPKGLNTEAFF. Filled out from reference TRBV29-1 and TRBJ1-1, the complete variable domain reads SAVISQKPSRDICQRGTSLTIQCQVDSQVTMMFWYRQQPGQSLTLIATANQGSEATYESGFVIDKFPISRPNLTFSTLTVSNMSPEDSSIYLCSVPKGLNTEAFFGQGTRLTVV.

The V gene is TRBV9, the J gene TRBJ1-6; perhaps TRBD1 as D (5 bases). V was shortened by 0 bases and J by 7 bases, with 11 bases between the two germline ends. The CDR3 extends over 15 amino acids. The V gene's germline CDR1 is SGDLS and CDR2 YYNGEE. The CDR3 sequence is CASSVGPGLNSPLHF. In nucleotides, the CDR3 is TGTGCCAGCAGCGTAGGTCCAGGGCTCAATTCACCCCTCCACTTT.

This clonotype has at least ten counts. V is TRBV12-3 or TRBV12-4 and J is TRBJ2-7, with a tentative D call TRBD1 (5 bases). V gave up 5 bases and J gave up 2 bases, with 13 bases separating them. The CDR3 has 14 amino acids. The CDR3 loop reads CASSTGPTAYEQYF. Written as DNA, the CDR3 is TGTGCCAGCAGTACAGGACCCACGGCCTACGAGCAGTACTTC.

This clonotype was picked up many times. The V gene is TRBV15, the J gene TRBJ1-2; D gene unclear. CDR1 is LNHNV and CDR2 is YYDKDF in the germline V gene (reference sequence). V was trimmed by 3 bases and J by 4 bases, leaving 9 bases between them. This CDR3 region has 13 residues. CDR3 loop: CATSRPEGYGYTF. CDR3 bases: TGTGCCACCAGCAGGCCGGAGGGCTATGGCTACACCTTC.

This rearrangement joins TRBV2 to TRBJ2-7; D may correspond to TRBD1 or TRBD2 (6 bases each). Trimming removed 5 bases from V and 5 bases from J, with 19 bases in between. The germline V gene has CDR1 SNHLY and CDR2 FYNNEI. The CDR3 spans 15 residues. CDR3 bases: TGTGCCAGCAGTCCCGGGGGCGCAGGTTTCAACGAGCAGTACTTC. Its translation is CASSPGGAGFNEQYF. Using reference TRBV2 and TRBJ2-7 for the parts outside the CDR3, the full variable domain is EPEVTQTPSHQVTQMGQEVILRCVPISNHLYFYWYRQILGQKVEFLVSFYNNEISEKSEIFDDQFSVERPDGSNFTLKIRSTKLEDSAMYFCASSPGGAGFNEQYFGPGTRLTVT.

In nucleotides, the CDR3 is TGTGCCAGCAGTCATCCGACAGGGTGGACCGGGGAGCTGTTTTTT. It is translated as CASSHPTGWTGELFF. The chain has TRBV12-3 or TRBV12-4 and TRBJ2-2; 7 bases are a match to TRBD1. V shed 5 bases, J shed 5 bases, and the junction held 8 bases outside the gene matches. The CDR3 has 15 amino acids.

The genes are TRBV6-2 or TRBV6-3 and TRBJ2-5; the D gene is possibly TRBD1 (5 bases). This CDR3 spans 15 amino acids. V was shortened by 6 bases and J by 5 bases, with 19 bases between the two germline ends. Germline CDR1 and CDR2: MNHEY and SVGEGT. The CDR3 protein is CASSPHRQAGETQYF. In DNA, the CDR3 is TGTGCCAGCAGCCCCCATCGACAAGCAGGGGAGACCCAGTACTTC.

As for this clonotype: A junction end diverges from the germline sequence, so it may reflect a read error. The chain couples TRBV20-1 to TRBJ2-7, with 12 bases matching TRBD2. CDR1 is DFQATT, CDR2 SNEGSKA, per germline (reference sequence). CDR3 length: 18 amino acids. The CDR3 reads CSARAWTSGTTSSYEQYF. The CDR3 region has the DNA TGCAGTGCAAGAGCGTGGACTAGCGGGACTACGAGCTCCTACGAGCAGTACTTC.

The chain joins TRBV20-1 to TRBJ1-5, with a tentative D call TRBD1 (6 bases). This CDR3 has 15 amino acids. V was pared by 2 bases and J by 2 bases, with 13 bases between. CDR1 and CDR2 (germline): DFQATT, SNEGSKA (reference sequence). In nucleotides, the CDR3 is TGCAGTGCTAGACCCACAGGGTCAGGCAATCAGCCCCAGCATTTT. It encodes CSARPTGSGNQPQHF.

The DNA for the CDR3 is TGCAGTGCTAGGGAGGGGCTCCTGTCCTACGAGCAGTACTTC. It specifies CSAREGLLSYEQYF. The chain joins TRBV20-1 to TRBJ2-7; D perhaps matches TRBD2 (6 bases). The CDR3 sequence is 14 residues long. Germline CDR1 and CDR2: DFQATT and SNEGSKA (reference sequence). Between the trimmed V and J ends, which lost 3 bases and 1 base, there was a span of 13 bases.

This sequence joins TRBV20-1 and TRBJ2-1, with D perhaps matching TRBD1 or TRBD2 (7 bases each). Germline CDR1 DFQATT, CDR2 SNEGSKA (reference sequence). CDR3 length: 16 residues. The ends were cut back, 5 bases at V and 6 bases at J, with 23 bases in the middle. The CDR3 DNA sequence: TGCAGTGCTTCCAGGGGGGGGGGATTGGTTGGCAATGAGCAGTTCTTC. Amino acid sequence: CSASRGGGLVGNEQFF.

The chain combines TRBV12-3 or TRBV12-4 with TRBJ1-5; D remains unclear. The CDR3 spans 17 residues. V was trimmed by 1 base and J by 0 bases, leaving 13 bases between them. CDR3 loop: CASSLGTVVYSNQPQHF. CDR3 nucleotides: TGTGCCAGCAGTTTAGGGACGGTCGTCTATAGCAATCAGCCCCAGCATTTT.

The chain employs TRBV15 and TRBJ2-1, with 10 bases matching TRBD2. The CDR3 runs 15 residues. The germline V gene has CDR1 LNHNV and CDR2 YYDKDF (reference sequence). Unmatched junction bases numbered 14, after V lost 9 bases and J lost 9 bases. CDR3 protein: CATTQRASGRGEQFF. DNA of the CDR3: TGTGCCACTACTCAGAGGGCTAGCGGGAGAGGTGAGCAGTTCTTC. The full variable domain, its missing parts supplied by reference TRBV15 and TRBJ2-1, is DAMVIQNPRYQVTQFGKPVTLSCSQTLNHNVMYWYQQKSSQAPKLLFHYYDKDFNNEADTPDNFQSRRPNTSFCFLDIRSPGLGDTAMYLCATTQRASGRGEQFFGPGTRLTVL.

The gene calls are TRBV28 and TRBJ2-4; 7 positions agree with TRBD1. Trimming cost V 2 bases and J 3 bases; bases outside gene matches: 7. CDR1 and CDR2 from the germline V gene are MDHEN and SYDVKM. The CDR3 is made up of 16 amino acids. DNA for the CDR3: TGTGCCAGCAGTTTAGCCGGGACAGCGGACAAAAACATTCAGTACTTC. Protein sequence: CASSLAGTADKNIQYF.

This clonotype was observed a handful of times. The rearrangement joins TRBV6-5 to TRBJ2-7; 8 bases align to TRBD1. The V gene end was trimmed by 4 bases and the J gene end by 3 bases; junction bases not matched to a gene: 5. The CDR3 totals 14 residues. The V gene's germline CDR1 is MNHEY and CDR2 SVGAGI. The CDR3 protein is CASSSGQGHYEQYF. DNA for the CDR3: TGTGCCAGCAGTTCCGGACAGGGCCACTACGAGCAGTACTTC.

A few counts support this clonotype. The chain is built from TRBV5-1 and TRBJ1-1; 8 positions match TRBD1. V dropped 4 bases and J dropped 1; count of bases not matched to a gene: 12. The germline gives CDR1 SGHRS, CDR2 YFSETQ. The CDR3 has 17 amino acids. The CDR3 DNA follows: TGCGCCAGCAGCCCCGGAGACAGGGGTCCCCCGAACACTGAAGCTTTCTTT. It yields the protein CASSPGDRGPPNTEAFF.

The rearrangement joins TRBV28 to TRBJ2-1; D may be TRBD2 (5 bases). The V gene lost 8 bases and the J gene lost 0 bases, with 14 bases spanning the gap. CDR3 length: 15 residues. Per the germline V gene, CDR1 is MDHEN and CDR2 is SYDVKM. CDR3 amino acids: CASGVERPSYNEQFF. In DNA form, the CDR3 reads TGTGCCAGCGGGGTGGAGCGGCCCTCCTACAATGAGCAGTTCTTC.

This clonotype was counted a few times. The chain recombines TRBV5-1 with TRBJ2-5, with D possibly being TRBD2 (6 bases). The germline V gene encodes CDR1 SGHRS and CDR2 YFSETQ. V was pared by 6 bases and J by 2 bases, with 11 bases between. The CDR3 extends over 13 amino acids. DNA of the CDR3: TGCGCCAGCACGATTAGCGGACAAGAGACCCAGTACTTC. The encoded protein is CASTISGQETQYF.

The chain employs TRBV28 and TRBJ1-2; 11 bases are shared with TRBD1. V shed 5 bases and J 6 bases; nucleotides not matched to a gene: 14. This CDR3 comprises 17 residues. CDR1 and CDR2 from the germline V gene are MDHEN and SYDVKM. This chain's CDR3 is CASSLPIGTGGFDGYTF. For the CDR3, the DNA is TGTGCCAGCAGTCTACCTATTGGGACAGGGGGTTTTGATGGCTACACCTTC.

This chain links TRBV12-3 or TRBV12-4 with TRBJ1-1; a possible D gene is TRBD1 (6 bases). Trimming cost V 6 bases and J 0 bases, with 11 bases left between them. CDR3 length: 14 residues. In DNA, the CDR3 is TGTGCCAGCAGCTACACAGGGTTGAACACTGAAGCTTTCTTT. This codes for CASSYTGLNTEAFF.

In its sample, this clonotype was seen a few times. The chain uses TRBV28 and TRBJ1-5; 9 bases match TRBD1. The CDR3 covers 18 residues. From germline, CDR1 is MDHEN and CDR2 SYDVKM. V lost 5 bases to trimming and J lost 0 bases; unmatched junction nucleotides: 11. The DNA for the CDR3 is TGTGCCAGCAGTGGGACAGGGAGGAGCCCCTATAGCAATCAGCCCCAGCATTTT. This sequence encodes CASSGTGRSPYSNQPQHF.

The genes are TRBV2 and TRBJ2-5, with 7 bases matching TRBD1. The ends lost 7 bases at V and 4 bases at J; junction bases unmatched: 9. The CDR3 is made up of 14 amino acids. The germline CDR1 and CDR2 sequences are SNHLY and FYNNEI. The CDR3 loop reads CASINRGRRETQYF. DNA for the CDR3: TGTGCCAGCATAAACAGGGGAAGAAGAGAGACCCAGTACTTC.

The CDR3 DNA reads TGTGCCAGCAGCTCCTGGACAGGGGAAGGCTCCTACGAGCAGTACTTC. Translation gives CASSSWTGEGSYEQYF. The chain combines TRBV11-3 with TRBJ2-7; TRBD1 matches 9 bases. The germline CDR1 and CDR2 sequences are SGHNT and YENEEA. CDR3 length: 16 amino acids. V was clipped by 4 bases and J by 0 bases; unmatched bases: 7.

This clonotype came up a few times. The chain links TRBV6-2 or TRBV6-3 to TRBJ1-5, with no clear D. The CDR3 consists of 14 residues. Germline V gives CDR1 MNHEY, CDR2 SVGEGT. Trimming shortened V by 3 bases and J by 7 bases, and 13 bases separated the two germline ends. The CDR3 DNA reads TGTGCCAGCAGTTATCGAGATTGGGCCCAGCCCCAGCATTTT. Translating it yields CASSYRDWAQPQHF.

This clonotype was seen more than once but under ten times. The J gene is TRBJ2-1, the V gene TRBV5-1, with unresolved D. Germline V lookup: CDR1 SGHRS, CDR2 YFSETQ. The CDR3 covers 17 residues. Trimming cost V 2 bases and J 0 bases, with 15 bases left between them. In nucleotides, the CDR3 is TGCGCCAGCAGCTTTAACCCCGCTAAGAGCTCCTACAATGAGCAGTTCTTC. Protein: CASSFNPAKSSYNEQFF.